This T cell receptor beta chain is from a study of blood T cell repertoires in COVID-19. For the study at large: Collection of acute and convalescent COVID-19 samples took place in the United States, Italy and Spain. The analysed material was cDNA or gDNA that came from T cells, B-cell-depleted T cells, or PBMCs.

Germline V gene sequence: CDR1 WSHSY, CDR2 SAAADI. The CDR3 extends over 13 amino acids. Trimming removed 3 bases from V and 4 bases from J, with 9 bases in between. With regard to this clone: This CDR3 is also generated by other DNA sequences in the sample.

Per the authors' pipeline: Amplification from reference gene primers served as the basis for estimated nucleated cell counts. Only in-frame clones appear in the TCRdb table, and some are missing; sequencing was by immunoSEQ multiplex PCR. V and J calls and clone size are copied from that table; D and trimming were computed from the DNA. Altogether under 300,000 clones are present, over 75% being singletons, with the ten largest covering 1.5% to 2%. V gene TRBV10-2 combines with J gene TRBJ1-1, with D perhaps matching TRBD1 (6 bases). The TCR was taken from a man aged 30 to 45 who had recovered from COVID-19. The specimen sequenced was peripheral blood. The CDR3 reads CASSEQGSTEAFF. CDR3 DNA: TGCGCCAGCAGTGAACAGGGATCCACTGAAGCTTTCTTT.